There are many counts of the clone carrying this T cell receptor (beta chain). Its matching antigen is unknown. This sample was taken from a study of neurological immune-mediated disorders. Study-wide points: Patients with HTLV-1-associated myelopathy showed the most TCR clonal expansion. Those with multiple sclerosis showed the least, falling below healthy controls. None of the CDR3 amino acid sequences found in expanded clones was shared across subjects. This suggests that the TCR-beta repertoires were private in all groups.

Time point indicated: longitudinal time-point 1 (baseline). The CDR3 has 11 residues. Trimming stripped 7 bases from V and 12 bases from J, with 15 bases between. Germline CDR1 and CDR2: SGHRS and YFSETQ. Synthesis of cDNA was carried out by template-switch 5'RACE. The reaction used 10-nucleotide random UMIs. Whenever a sequencing run was performed, it yielded over 170 million TCR-beta sequences from 15-18 subjects. TCRdb re-called the 5' RACE reads with MiXCR, one entry per CDR3 protein. The sample has 71,000 or so distinct CDR3 sequences; roughly an eighth are singletons. The chain links TRBV5-1 to TRBJ2-3; perhaps D is TRBD1 or TRBD2 (6 bases each). The receptor comes from a female donor with HTLV-1-associated myelopathy (HAM/TSP). Sequencing was performed on PBMCs. The DNA of the CDR3 is TGCGCCAGCGTGTCGGGGGCGAAACAGTATTTT. Translated: CASVSGAKQYF.